Reported below is one T cell receptor (beta chain). Its cognate antigen is unknown. The CDR3 has 14 amino acids. The V end lost 0 bases, the J end lost 1 base, and 6 bases lay between the germline ends. Germline V gene data show CDR1 as KGHSH and CDR2 as LQKENI. This sample stems from a study of cytomegalovirus exposure and HLA in healthy donors. Primers: 60 Vbeta forward and 13 Jbeta reverse. Sequenced by immunoSEQ multiplex PCR; TCRdb stores in-frame clones only, minus some. The sample's table shows around 130,000 clones. Whole-study results and caveats: When a later analysis compared HLA-associated TCR beta chains with equally common others, the HLA-associated chains turned out to be more clonally expanded and to have lower generation probabilities.

Sequenced: PBMCs. The TCR comes from a middle-aged woman in good health and CMV-seronegative. The J gene is TRBJ1-1, the V gene TRBV18, with D unresolved. CDR3 sequence: CASSPPSPNTEAFF. The DNA for the CDR3 is TGTGCCAGCTCACCACCGAGCCCGAACACTGAAGCTTTCTTT.